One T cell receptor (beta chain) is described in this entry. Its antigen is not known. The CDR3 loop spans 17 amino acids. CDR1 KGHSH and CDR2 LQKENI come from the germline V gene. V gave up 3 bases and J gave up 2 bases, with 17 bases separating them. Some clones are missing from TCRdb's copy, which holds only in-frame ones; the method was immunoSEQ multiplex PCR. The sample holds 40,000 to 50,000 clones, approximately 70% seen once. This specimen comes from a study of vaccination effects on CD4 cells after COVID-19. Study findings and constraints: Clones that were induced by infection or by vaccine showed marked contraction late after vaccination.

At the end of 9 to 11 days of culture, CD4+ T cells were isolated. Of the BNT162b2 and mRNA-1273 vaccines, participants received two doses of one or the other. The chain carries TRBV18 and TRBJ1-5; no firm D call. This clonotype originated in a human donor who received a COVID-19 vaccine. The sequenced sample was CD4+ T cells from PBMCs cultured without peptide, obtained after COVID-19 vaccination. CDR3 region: CASSPFSGNDGNQPQHF. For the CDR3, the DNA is TGTGCCAGCTCACCGTTCTCCGGGAACGATGGCAATCAGCCCCAGCATTTT.